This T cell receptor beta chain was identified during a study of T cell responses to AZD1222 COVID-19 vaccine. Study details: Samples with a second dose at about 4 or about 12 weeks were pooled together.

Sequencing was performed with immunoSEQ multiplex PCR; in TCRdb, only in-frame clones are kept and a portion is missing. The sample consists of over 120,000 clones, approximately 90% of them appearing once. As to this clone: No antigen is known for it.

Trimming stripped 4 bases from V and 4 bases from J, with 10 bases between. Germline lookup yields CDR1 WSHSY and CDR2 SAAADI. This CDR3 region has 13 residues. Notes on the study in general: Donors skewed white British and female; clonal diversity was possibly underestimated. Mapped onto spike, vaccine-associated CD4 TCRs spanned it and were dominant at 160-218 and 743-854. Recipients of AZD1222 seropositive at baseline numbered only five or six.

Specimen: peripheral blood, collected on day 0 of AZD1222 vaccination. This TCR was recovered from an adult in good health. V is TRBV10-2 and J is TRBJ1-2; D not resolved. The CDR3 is CASSGSPIYGYTF. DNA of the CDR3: TGCGCCAGCAGTGGGTCTCCTATCTATGGCTACACCTTC.